This TCR beta chain originates from a study of blood T cells in healthy people across ages. Study-level findings and limits: It was found that TCR beta diversity correlated strongly with the percentage of naive T cells.

The CDR3 runs 15 residues. CDR1 is SGHKS, CDR2 YYEKEE, per germline (reference sequence). The junction had 4 bases not matched to a gene; V was cut back by 3 bases and J by 4 bases. Remarks on this clonotype: What it binds is unknown.

Next came a second PCR, run for about 7 to 12 cycles, which used a sample-barcoded 5' primer along with a J-beta primer mix. Carrying 12 random nucleotides, a template-switch adaptor labeled each individual cDNA molecule. TCRdb passed the 5' RACE reads through MiXCR, listing each CDR3 protein once. The sample includes hundreds of thousands of distinct CDR3 sequences, approximately 50% of them seen just once. The TCR sequence derives from a woman in her sixties or seventies in good health. Sequencing input: blood. The chain uses TRBV5-5 and TRBJ2-1, with TRBD2 matching over 10 bases. CDR3 sequence reads: CASSSSGREYNEQFF. The CDR3 region has the DNA TGTGCCAGCAGCTCGAGCGGGAGGGAGTACAATGAGCAGTTCTTC. The entire variable domain, with the rest obtained from reference TRBV5-5 and TRBJ2-1, is as follows: DAGVTQSPTHLIKTRGQQVTLRCSPISGHKSVSWYQQVLGQGPQFIFQYYEKEERGRGNFPDRFSARQFPNYSSELNVNALLLGDSALYLCASSSSGREYNEQFFGPGTRLTVL.